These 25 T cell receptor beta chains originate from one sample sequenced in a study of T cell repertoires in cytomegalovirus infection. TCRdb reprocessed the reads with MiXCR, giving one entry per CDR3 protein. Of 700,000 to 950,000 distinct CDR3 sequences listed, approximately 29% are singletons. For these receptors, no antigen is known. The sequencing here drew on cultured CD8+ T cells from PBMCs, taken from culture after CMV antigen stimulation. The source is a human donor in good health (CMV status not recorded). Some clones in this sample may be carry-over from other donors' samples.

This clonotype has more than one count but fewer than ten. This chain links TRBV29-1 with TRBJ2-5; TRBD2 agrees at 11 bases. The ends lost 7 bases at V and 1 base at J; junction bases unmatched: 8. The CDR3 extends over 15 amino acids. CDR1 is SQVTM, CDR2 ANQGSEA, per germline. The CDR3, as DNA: TGCAGCGGTCTAACTAGCGGGGGATCCCAAGAGACCCAGTACTTC. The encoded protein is CSGLTSGGSQETQYF.

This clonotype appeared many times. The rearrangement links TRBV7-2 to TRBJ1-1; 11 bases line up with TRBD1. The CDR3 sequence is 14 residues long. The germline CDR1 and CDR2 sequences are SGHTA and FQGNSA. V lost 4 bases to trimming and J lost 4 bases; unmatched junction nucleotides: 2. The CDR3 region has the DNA TGTGCCAGCAGCTCCGGGACAGGGGGCACTGAAGCTTTCTTT. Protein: CASSSGTGGTEAFF. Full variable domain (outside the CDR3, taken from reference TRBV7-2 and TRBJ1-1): GAGVSQSPSNKVTEKGKDVELRCDPISGHTALYWYRQSLGQGLEFLIYFQGNSAPDKSGLPSDRFSAERTGGSVSTLTIQRTQQEDSAVYLCASSSGTGGTEAFFGQGTRLTVV.

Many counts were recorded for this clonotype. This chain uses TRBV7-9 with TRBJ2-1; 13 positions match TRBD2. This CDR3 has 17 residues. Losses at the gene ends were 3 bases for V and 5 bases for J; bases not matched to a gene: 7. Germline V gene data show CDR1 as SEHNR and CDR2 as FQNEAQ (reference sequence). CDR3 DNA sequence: TGTGCCAGCAGCTTCGGGACTAGCGGGGTAAGAAACAATGAGCAGTTCTTC. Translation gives CASSFGTSGVRNNEQFF.

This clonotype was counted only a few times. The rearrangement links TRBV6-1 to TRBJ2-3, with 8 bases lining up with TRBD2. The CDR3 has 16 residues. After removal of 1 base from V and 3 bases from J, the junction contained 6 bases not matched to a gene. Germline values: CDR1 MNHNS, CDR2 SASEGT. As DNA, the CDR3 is TGTGCCAGCAGTGAAGGGGTAGCGGGGTGGACAGATACGCAGTATTTT. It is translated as CASSEGVAGWTDTQYF.

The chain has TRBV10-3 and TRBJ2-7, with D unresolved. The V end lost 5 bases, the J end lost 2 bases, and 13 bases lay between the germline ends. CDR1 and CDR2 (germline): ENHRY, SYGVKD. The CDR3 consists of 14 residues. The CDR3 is CAISPEGGPYEQYF. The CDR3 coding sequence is TGTGCCATCAGTCCGGAAGGCGGACCCTACGAGCAGTACTTC.

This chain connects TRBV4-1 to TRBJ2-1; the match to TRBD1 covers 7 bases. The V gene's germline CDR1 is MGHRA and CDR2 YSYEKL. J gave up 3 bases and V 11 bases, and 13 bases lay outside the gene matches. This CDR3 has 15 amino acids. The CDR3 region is CAASPETGSYNEQFF. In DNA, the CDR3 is TGCGCCGCCTCCCCGGAGACAGGGAGCTACAATGAGCAGTTCTTC.

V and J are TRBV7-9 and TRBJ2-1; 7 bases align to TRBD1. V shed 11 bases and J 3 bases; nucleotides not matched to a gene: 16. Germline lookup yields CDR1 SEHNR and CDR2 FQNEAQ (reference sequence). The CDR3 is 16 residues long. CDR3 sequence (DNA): TGTGCCTTCCATTACTTGACAGGGAAAAGCTACAATGAGCAGTTCTTC. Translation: CAFHYLTGKSYNEQFF.

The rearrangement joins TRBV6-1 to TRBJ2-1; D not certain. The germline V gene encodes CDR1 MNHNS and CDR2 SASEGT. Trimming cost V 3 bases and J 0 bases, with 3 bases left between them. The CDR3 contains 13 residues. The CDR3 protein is CASSDISYNEQFF. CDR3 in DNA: TGTGCCAGCAGTGATATCTCCTACAATGAGCAGTTCTTC.

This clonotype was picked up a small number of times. CDR3 region: CASSELYGYTF. CDR3 sequence (DNA): TGTGCCAGCAGCGAATTATATGGCTACACCTTC. The chain is built from TRBV7-2 and TRBJ1-2; D is undetermined. There are 11 residues in the CDR3. Trimming removed 5 bases from V and 5 bases from J, with 6 bases in between. Per germline, CDR1 SGHTA and CDR2 FQGNSA.

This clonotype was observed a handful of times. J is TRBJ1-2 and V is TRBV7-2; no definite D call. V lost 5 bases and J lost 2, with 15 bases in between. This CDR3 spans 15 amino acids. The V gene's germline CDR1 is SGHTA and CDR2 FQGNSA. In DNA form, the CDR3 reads TGTGCCAGCAGCCCCCACCCGGACCGCAACTATGGCTACACCTTC. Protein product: CASSPHPDRNYGYTF.

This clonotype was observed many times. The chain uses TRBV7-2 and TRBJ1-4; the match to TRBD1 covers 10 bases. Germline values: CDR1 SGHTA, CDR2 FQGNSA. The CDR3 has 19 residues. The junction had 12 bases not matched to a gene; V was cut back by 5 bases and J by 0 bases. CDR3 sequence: CASSLGQGKPFATNEKLFF. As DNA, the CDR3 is TGTGCCAGCAGCCTGGGACAGGGGAAACCTTTTGCAACTAATGAAAAACTGTTTTTT.

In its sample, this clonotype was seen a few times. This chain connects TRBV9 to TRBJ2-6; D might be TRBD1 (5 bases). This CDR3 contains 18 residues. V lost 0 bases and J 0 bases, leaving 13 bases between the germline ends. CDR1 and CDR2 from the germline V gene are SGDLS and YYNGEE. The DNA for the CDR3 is TGTGCCAGCAGCGTAGTGGACATGGGGAACTCTGGGGCCAACGTCCTGACTTTC. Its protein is CASSVVDMGNSGANVLTF.

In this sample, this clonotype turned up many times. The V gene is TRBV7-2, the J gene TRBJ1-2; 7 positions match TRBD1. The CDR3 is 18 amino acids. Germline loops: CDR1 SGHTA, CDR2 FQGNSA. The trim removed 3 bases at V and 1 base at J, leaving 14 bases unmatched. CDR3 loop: CASSLPPGQTPFNYGYTF. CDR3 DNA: TGTGCCAGCAGCTTGCCGCCGGGACAGACCCCCTTTAACTATGGCTACACCTTC.

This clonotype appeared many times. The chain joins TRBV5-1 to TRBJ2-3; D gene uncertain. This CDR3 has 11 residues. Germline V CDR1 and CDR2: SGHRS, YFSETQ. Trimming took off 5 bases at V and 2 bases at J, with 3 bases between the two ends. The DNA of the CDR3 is TGCGCCAGCAGATTCACAGATACGCAGTATTTT. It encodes CASRFTDTQYF.

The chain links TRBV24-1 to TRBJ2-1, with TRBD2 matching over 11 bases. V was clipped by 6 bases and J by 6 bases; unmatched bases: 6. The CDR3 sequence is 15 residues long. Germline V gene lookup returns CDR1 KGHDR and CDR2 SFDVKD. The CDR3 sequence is CATSSSGGGINEQFF. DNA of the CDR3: TGTGCCACCAGTAGTAGCGGGGGGGGAATCAATGAGCAGTTCTTC.

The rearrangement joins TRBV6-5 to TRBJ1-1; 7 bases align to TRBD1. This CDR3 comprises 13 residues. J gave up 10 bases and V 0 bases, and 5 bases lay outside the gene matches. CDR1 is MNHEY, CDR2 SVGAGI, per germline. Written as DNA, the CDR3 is TGTGCCAGCAGTTACTCTGGGACAGAAGGAGCTTTCTTT. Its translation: CASSYSGTEGAFF.

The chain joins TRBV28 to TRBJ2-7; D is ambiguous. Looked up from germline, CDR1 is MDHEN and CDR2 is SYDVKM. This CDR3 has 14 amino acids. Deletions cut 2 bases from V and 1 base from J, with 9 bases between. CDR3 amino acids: CASSLNTRSYEQYF. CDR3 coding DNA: TGTGCCAGCAGTTTAAATACCCGATCCTACGAGCAGTACTTC. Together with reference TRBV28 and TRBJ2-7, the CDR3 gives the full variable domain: DVKVTQSSRYLVKRTGEKVFLECVQDMDHENMFWYRQDPGLGLRLIYFSYDVKMKEKGDIPEGYSVSREKKERFSLILESASTNQTSMYLCASSLNTRSYEQYFGPGTRLTVT.

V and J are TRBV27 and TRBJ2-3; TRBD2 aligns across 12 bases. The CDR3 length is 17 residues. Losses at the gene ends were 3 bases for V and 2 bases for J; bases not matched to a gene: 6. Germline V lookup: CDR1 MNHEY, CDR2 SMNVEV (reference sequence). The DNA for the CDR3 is TGTGCCAGCAGTTTGACTAGCGGGGGCCCCATCACAGATACGCAGTATTTT. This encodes CASSLTSGGPITDTQYF.

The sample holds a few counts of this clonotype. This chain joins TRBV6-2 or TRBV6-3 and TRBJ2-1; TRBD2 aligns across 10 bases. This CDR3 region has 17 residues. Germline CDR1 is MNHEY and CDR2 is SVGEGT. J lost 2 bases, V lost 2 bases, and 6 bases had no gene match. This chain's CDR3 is CASSYGAGGLPYNEQFF. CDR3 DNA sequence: TGTGCCAGCAGTTACGGAGCGGGGGGGCTGCCCTACAATGAGCAGTTCTTC.

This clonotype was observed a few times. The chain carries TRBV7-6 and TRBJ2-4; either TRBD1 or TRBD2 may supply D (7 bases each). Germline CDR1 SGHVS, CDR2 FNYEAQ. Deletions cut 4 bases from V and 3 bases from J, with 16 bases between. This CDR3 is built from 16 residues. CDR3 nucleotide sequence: TGTGCCAGCAGCTCCGTGGGAGGGGGCAACAAAAACATTCAGTACTTC. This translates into CASSSVGGGNKNIQYF.

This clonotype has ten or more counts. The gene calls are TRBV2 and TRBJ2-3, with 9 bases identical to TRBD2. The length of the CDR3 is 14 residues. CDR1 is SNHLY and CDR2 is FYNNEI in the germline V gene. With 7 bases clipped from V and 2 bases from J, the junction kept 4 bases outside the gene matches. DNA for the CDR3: TGTGCCAGCAATAGCGGGGGACCCACAGATACGCAGTATTTT. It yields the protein CASNSGGPTDTQYF.

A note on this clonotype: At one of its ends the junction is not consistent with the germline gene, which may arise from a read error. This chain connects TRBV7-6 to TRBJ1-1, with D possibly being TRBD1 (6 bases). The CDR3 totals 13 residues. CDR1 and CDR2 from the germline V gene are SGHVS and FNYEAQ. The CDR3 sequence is CASSSDLGAEAFF. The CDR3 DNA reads TGTGCTAGCAGCTCAGACCTGGGGGCCGAAGCTTTCTTT.

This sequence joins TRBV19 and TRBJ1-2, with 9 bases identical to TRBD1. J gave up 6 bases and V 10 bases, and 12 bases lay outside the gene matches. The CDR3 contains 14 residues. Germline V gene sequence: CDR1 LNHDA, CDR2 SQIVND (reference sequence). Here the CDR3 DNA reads TGTGCCACCTTGGACAGGGGTTTGGGGGATGGCTACACCTTC. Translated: CATLDRGLGDGYTF.

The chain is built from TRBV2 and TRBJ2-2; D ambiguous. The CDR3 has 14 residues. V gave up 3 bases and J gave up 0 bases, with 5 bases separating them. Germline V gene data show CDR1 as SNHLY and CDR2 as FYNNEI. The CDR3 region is CASSDGPNTGELFF. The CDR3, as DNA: TGTGCCAGCAGTGACGGTCCGAACACCGGGGAGCTGTTTTTT.

Here the CDR3 reads CASSIVAGGYGYTF. DNA for the CDR3: TGTGCCAGTAGTATAGTGGCTGGAGGCTATGGCTACACCTTC. V usage is TRBV19 and J usage is TRBJ1-2, with no clear D. Per the germline V gene, CDR1 is LNHDA and CDR2 is SQIVND (reference sequence). The CDR3 has 14 amino acids. V lost 1 base to trimming and J lost 4 bases, with 10 bases between them.